A selection of T cell receptor beta chains follows, all from one sample in a study of cytomegalovirus exposure and HLA in healthy donors. Method: immunoSEQ multiplex PCR; TCRdb's copy keeps in-frame clones and lacks some. The top ten hold approximately 3.9% of the sample, which has approximately 92,000 clones, about 86% seen once. Sequencing input: PBMCs. The receptors derive from a woman aged 70-85 years in good health and CMV-seropositive. The CDR3 runs from the conserved cysteine through the conserved F or W.

V	J	CDR3
TRBV19	TRBJ2-6	CASSRQSSGANVLTF
TRBV7-3	TRBJ2-1	CASSPRLAGELENEQFF
TRBV10-1	TRBJ2-7	CASSEVGTGTYEQYF
TRBV30	TRBJ2-7	CAWSVQDRPYEQYF
TRBV7-8	TRBJ2-7	CASSLGGDEQYF
TRBV7-9	TRBJ1-2	CASSPRTGNYGYTF
TRBV5-1	TRBJ1-2	CASSLDPGASNYGYTF
TRBV28	TRBJ2-3	CATDPLADRHTDTQYF
TRBV29-1	TRBJ2-1	CSVRLAGGNEQFF
TRBV6-1	TRBJ1-2	CASSESETANYGYTF
TRBV27	TRBJ2-1	CASSLSWDRVSSEQFF
TRBV6-6	TRBJ2-7	CASSYRGGYEQYF
TRBV28	TRBJ2-2	CASSVTSGWNTGELFF
TRBV30	TRBJ2-7	CAWSLPRTATGDYEQYF
TRBV7-2	TRBJ2-1	CASRSTGVHEQFF
TRBV9	TRBJ2-2	CASTQGALGSTGELFF
TRBV11-2	TRBJ1-1	CASSLGRMNTEAFF